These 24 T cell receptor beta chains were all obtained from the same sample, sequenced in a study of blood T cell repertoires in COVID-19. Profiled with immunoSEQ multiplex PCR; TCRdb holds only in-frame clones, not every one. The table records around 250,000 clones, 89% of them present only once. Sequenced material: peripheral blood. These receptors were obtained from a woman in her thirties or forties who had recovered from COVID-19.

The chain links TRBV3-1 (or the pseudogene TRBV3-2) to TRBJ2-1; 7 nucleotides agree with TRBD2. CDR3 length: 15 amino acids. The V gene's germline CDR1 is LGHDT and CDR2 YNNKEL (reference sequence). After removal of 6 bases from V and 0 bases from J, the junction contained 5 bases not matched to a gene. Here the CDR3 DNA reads TGTGCCAGCAGGCGGGACTATAGCTCCTACAATGAGCAGTTCTTC. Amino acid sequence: CASRRDYSSYNEQFF.

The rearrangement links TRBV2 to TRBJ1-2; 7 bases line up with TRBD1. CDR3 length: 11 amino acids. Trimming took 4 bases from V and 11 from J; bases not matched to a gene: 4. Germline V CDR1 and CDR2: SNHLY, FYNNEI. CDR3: CASSVKGAYTF. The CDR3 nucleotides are TGTGCCAGCAGTGTGAAGGGGGCATACACCTTC.

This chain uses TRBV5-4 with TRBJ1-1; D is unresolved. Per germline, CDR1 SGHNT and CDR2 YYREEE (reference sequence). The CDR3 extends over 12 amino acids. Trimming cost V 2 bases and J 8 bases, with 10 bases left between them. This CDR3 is CASSFGWREAFF. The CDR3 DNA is TGTGCCAGCAGCTTTGGGTGGAGGGAAGCTTTCTTT.

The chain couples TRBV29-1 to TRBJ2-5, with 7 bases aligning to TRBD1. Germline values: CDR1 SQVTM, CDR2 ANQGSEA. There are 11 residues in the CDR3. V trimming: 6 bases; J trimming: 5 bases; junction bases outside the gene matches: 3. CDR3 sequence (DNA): TGCAGCGTGGCACAGGGGGAGACCCAGTACTTC. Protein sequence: CSVAQGETQYF. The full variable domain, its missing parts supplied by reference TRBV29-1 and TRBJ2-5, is SAVISQKPSRDICQRGTSLTIQCQVDSQVTMMFWYRQQPGQSLTLIATANQGSEATYESGFVIDKFPISRPNLTFSTLTVSNMSPEDSSIYLCSVAQGETQYFGPGTRLLVL.

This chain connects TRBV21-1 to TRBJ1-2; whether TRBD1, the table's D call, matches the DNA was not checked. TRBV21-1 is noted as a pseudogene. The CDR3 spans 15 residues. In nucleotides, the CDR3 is TGTGCCAGCAGCAAAGAAGGTAGGCAGGGCTATGGCTACACCTTC. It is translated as CASSKEGRQGYGYTF.

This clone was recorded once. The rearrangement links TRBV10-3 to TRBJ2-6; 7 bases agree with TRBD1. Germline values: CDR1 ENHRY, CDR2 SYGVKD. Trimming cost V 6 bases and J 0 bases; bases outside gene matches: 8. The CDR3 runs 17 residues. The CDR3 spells CAIRGTELRSGANVLTF. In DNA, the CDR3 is TGTGCCATCAGGGGGACAGAACTCCGCTCTGGGGCCAACGTCCTGACTTTC.

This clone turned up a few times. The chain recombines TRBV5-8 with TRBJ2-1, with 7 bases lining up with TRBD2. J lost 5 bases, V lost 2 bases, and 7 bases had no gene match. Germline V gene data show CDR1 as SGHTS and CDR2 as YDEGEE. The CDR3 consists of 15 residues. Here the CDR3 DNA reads TGTGCCAGCAGCTTATTTGCGGGAGTAAACAATGAGCAGTTCTTC. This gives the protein CASSLFAGVNNEQFF.

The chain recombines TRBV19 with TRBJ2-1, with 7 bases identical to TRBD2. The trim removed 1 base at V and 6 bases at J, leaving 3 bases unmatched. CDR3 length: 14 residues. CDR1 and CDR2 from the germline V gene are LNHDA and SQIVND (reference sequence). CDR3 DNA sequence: TGTGCCAGTAGTATAGGGGAGGGAGTCAATGAGCAGTTCTTC. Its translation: CASSIGEGVNEQFF. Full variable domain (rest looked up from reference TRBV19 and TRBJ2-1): DGGITQSPKYLFRKEGQNVTLSCEQNLNHDAMYWYRQDPGQGLRLIYYSQIVNDFQKGDIAEGYSVSREKKESFPLTVTSAQKNPTAFYLCASSIGEGVNEQFFGPGTRLTVL.

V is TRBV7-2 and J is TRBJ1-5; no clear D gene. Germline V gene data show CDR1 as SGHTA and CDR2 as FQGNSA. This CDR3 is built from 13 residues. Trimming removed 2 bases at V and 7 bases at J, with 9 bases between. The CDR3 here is CASSLQIEQPQHF. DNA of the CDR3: TGTGCCAGCAGCTTACAGATCGAACAGCCCCAGCATTTT.

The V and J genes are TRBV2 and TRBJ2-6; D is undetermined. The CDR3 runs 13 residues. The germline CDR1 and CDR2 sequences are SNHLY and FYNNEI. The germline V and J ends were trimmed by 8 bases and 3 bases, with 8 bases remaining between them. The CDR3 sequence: CASLSNGANVLTF. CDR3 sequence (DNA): TGTGCCAGCCTTTCTAATGGGGCCAACGTCCTGACTTTC.

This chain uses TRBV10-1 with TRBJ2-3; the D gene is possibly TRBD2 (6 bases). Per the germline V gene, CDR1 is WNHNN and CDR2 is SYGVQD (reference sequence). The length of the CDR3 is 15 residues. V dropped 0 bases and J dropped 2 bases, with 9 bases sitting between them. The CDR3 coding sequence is TGCGCCAGCAGTGAGTCGGAGGGAAACACAGATACGCAGTATTTT. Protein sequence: CASSESEGNTDTQYF.

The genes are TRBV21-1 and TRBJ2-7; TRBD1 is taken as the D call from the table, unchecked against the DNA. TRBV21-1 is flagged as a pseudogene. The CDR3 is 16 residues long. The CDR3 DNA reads TGTGCCAGCAACCCCAGAACCGGGACAGTTCTCAACGAGCAGTACTTC. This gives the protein CASNPRTGTVLNEQYF.

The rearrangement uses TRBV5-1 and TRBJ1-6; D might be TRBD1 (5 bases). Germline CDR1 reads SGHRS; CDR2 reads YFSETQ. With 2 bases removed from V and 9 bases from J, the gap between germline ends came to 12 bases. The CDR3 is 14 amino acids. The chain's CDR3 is CASSFGAEGSPLHF. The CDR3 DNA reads TGCGCCAGCAGCTTTGGGGCAGAAGGTTCACCCCTCCACTTT.

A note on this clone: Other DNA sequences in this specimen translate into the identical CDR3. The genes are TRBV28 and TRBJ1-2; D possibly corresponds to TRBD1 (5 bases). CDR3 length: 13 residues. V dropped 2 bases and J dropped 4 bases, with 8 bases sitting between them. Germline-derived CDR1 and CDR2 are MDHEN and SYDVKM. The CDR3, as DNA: TGTGCCAGCAGTTTACAGGGCAGCTATGGCTACACCTTC. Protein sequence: CASSLQGSYGYTF.

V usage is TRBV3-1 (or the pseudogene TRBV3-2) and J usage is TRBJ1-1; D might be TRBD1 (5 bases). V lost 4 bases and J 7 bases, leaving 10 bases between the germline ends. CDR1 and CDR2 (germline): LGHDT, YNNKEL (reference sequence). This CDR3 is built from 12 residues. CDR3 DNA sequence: TGTGCCAGCAGCCGACCAGGGCGTGAAGCTTTCTTT. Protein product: CASSRPGREAFF.

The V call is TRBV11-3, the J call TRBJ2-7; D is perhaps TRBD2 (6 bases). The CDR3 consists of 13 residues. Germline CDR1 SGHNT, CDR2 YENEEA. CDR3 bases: TGTGCCAGCAGCGCGAACGCCGGGACTTCAATCCGGGTC. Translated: CASSANAGTSIRV.

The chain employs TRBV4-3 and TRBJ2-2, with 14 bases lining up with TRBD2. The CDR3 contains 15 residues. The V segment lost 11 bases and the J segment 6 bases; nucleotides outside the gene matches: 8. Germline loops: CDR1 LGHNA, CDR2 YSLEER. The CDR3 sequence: CASGLAGVVSGELFF. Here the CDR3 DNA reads TGCGCCTCGGGACTAGCGGGAGTAGTTTCCGGGGAGCTGTTTTTT.

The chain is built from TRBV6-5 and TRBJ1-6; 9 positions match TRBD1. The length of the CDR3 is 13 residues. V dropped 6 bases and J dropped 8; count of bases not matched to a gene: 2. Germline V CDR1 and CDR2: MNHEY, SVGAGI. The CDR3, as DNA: TGTGCCAGCAGCCGGGACAGGGATTCACCCCTCCACTTT. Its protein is CASSRDRDSPLHF.

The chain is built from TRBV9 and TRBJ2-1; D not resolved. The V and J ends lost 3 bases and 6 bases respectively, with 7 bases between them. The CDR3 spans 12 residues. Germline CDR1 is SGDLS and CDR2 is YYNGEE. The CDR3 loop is CASSGTSNEQFF. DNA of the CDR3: TGTGCCAGCAGCGGCACAAGCAATGAGCAGTTCTTC.

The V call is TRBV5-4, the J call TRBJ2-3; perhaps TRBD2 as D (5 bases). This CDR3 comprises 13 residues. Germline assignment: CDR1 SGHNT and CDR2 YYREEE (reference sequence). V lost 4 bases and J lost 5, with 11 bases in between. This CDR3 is CASSREGGDTQYF. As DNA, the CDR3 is TGTGCCAGCAGCAGGGAAGGAGGAGATACGCAGTATTTT.

The CDR3 reads CASSQDGASGGFYEQYF. The CDR3 DNA reads TGCGCCAGCAGCCAAGATGGGGCTAGCGGGGGGTTCTACGAGCAGTACTTC. This sequence joins TRBV4-1 and TRBJ2-7; 11 bases map to TRBD2. The germline CDR1 and CDR2 sequences are MGHRA and YSYEKL. V gave up 0 bases and J gave up 3 bases; unmatched junction bases: 7. There are 17 residues in the CDR3.

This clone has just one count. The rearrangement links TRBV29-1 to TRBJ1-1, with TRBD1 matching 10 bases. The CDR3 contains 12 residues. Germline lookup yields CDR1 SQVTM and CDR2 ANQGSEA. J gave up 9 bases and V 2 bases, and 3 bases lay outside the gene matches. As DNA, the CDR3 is TGCAGCGTTGAATATGACAGGGGGCAAGCTTTCTTT. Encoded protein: CSVEYDRGQAFF. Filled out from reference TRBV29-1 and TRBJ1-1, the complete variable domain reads SAVISQKPSRDICQRGTSLTIQCQVDSQVTMMFWYRQQPGQSLTLIATANQGSEATYESGFVIDKFPISRPNLTFSTLTVSNMSPEDSSIYLCSVEYDRGQAFFGQGTRLTVV.

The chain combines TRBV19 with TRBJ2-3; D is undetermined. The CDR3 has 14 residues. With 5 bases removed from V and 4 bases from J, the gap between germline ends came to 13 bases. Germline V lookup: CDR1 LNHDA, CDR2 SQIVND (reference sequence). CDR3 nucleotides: TGTGCCAGTAGTTCGAGTGGTGGTGCAGATACGCAGTATTTT. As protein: CASSSSGGADTQYF.

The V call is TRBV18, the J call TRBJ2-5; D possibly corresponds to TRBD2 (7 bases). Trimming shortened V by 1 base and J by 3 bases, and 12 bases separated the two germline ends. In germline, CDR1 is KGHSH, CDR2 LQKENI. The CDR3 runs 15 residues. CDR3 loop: CASSPQEGGEETQYF. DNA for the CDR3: TGTGCCAGCTCACCACAGGAGGGGGGGGAAGAGACCCAGTACTTC.